These 9 T cell receptor beta chains originate from one sample sequenced in a study of T-cell memory formation after mild COVID-19. TCRdb reprocessed the 5' RACE reads via MiXCR and lists one record per CDR3 protein. This sample carries 430,000 or so distinct CDR3 sequences, 20% to 25% of them seen once, and the ten largest clones take 12%. The sequenced material came from PBMCs or a T cell subset sorted from them (not recorded which). The receptors come from an adult woman who had mild COVID-19 (a few samples of this study predate the infection). Cell type and time point are not known.

This clonotype was seen a handful of times. The chain joins TRBV2 to TRBJ1-1; D not certain. This CDR3 has 14 residues. Germline CDR1 and CDR2: SNHLY and FYNNEI. V dropped 4 bases and J dropped 3 bases, with 12 bases sitting between them. CDR3 DNA sequence: TGTGCCAGCAGTGTCGGAGGTTGGGACACTGAAGCTTTCTTT. It codes for CASSVGGWDTEAFF.

The chain joins TRBV6-5 to TRBJ2-7; no firm D call. Trimming left V 5 bases short and J 2 bases short, with 13 bases between. The CDR3 runs to 14 residues. Per the germline V gene, CDR1 is MNHEY and CDR2 is SVGAGI. The CDR3: CASSRNSVAYEQYF. In nucleotides, the CDR3 is TGTGCCAGCAGTCGAAACAGCGTTGCCTACGAGCAGTACTTC.

The gene calls are TRBV4-1 and TRBJ2-7, with 9 bases identical to TRBD1. CDR3 size: 15 residues. The germline V gene encodes CDR1 MGHRA and CDR2 YSYEKL. Losses at the gene ends were 0 bases for V and 6 bases for J; bases not matched to a gene: 6. The CDR3 DNA is TGCGCCAGCAGCCAAGAGATGGACAGGGGCACCGAGCAGTACTTC. It specifies CASSQEMDRGTEQYF.

The chain carries TRBV5-4 and TRBJ2-1, with no clear D. Germline CDR1 is SGHNT and CDR2 is YYREEE (reference sequence). CDR3 length: 12 amino acids. V dropped 0 bases and J dropped 10 bases, with 8 bases sitting between them. Here the CDR3 reads CASSLVTQEQFF. The DNA of the CDR3 is TGTGCCAGCAGCTTGGTTACCCAAGAGCAGTTCTTC.

This clonotype appeared many times. The chain links TRBV20-1 to TRBJ2-1; no clear D. Germline CDR1 DFQATT, CDR2 SNEGSKA (reference sequence). V lost 0 bases and J lost 0, with 12 bases in between. The CDR3 spans 16 residues. The CDR3 protein is CSARDPDTRSYNEQFF. The CDR3, as DNA: TGCAGTGCTAGAGATCCAGACACCCGCTCCTACAATGAGCAGTTCTTC.

The chain is built from TRBV20-1 and TRBJ2-1; D unclear. The V end lost 1 base, the J end lost 0 bases, and 10 bases lay between the germline ends. Per germline, CDR1 DFQATT and CDR2 SNEGSKA (reference sequence). This CDR3 contains 15 residues. DNA of the CDR3: TGCAGTGCTAGAGTTACTCAGTTCTCCTACAATGAGCAGTTCTTC. This codes for CSARVTQFSYNEQFF.

This clonotype was picked up a small number of times. This sequence joins TRBV7-9 and TRBJ1-2; 8 positions match TRBD1. Germline V lookup: CDR1 SEHNR, CDR2 FQNEAQ (reference sequence). V shed 0 bases, J shed 0 bases, and the junction held 3 bases outside the gene matches. The CDR3 is 16 residues long. The CDR3 DNA follows: TGTGCCAGCAGCTTAGCGAACAGGGGGACTAACTATGGCTACACCTTC. It translates to CASSLANRGTNYGYTF.

This clonotype appeared once. DNA for the CDR3: TGCAGTGCTGTGGACGCGGCGAACACTGAAGCTTTCTTT. Translating gives CSAVDAANTEAFF. V is TRBV20-1 and J is TRBJ1-1; D unresolved. In germline, CDR1 is DFQATT, CDR2 SNEGSKA (reference sequence). Deletions cut 5 bases from V and 1 base from J, with 11 bases between. The CDR3 covers 13 residues.

This clonotype was counted only a few times. The chain combines TRBV12-3 or TRBV12-4 with TRBJ2-3, with TRBD2 identical over 8 bases. Unmatched junction bases numbered 10, after V lost 6 bases and J lost 2 bases. The CDR3 totals 16 residues. The CDR3, as DNA: TGTGCCAGCAGGCCCAGAGCGGGGGCGACCACAGATACGCAGTATTTT. Protein product: CASRPRAGATTDTQYF.